This T cell receptor beta chain was identified during a study of beta chain features in type 1 diabetes. Study as a whole: Healthy donors and patients showed comparable age, gender and cell yields. Broader study findings: Whether TCRB rearrangement is influenced by HLA type went unresolved here. Among all four CD4+ subsets, Type 1 diabetes patients had TCRB CDR3s that were moderately but significantly shorter. Type 1 diabetes patients showed fewer insertions and more deletions at VDJ junctions.

In the case of this clone: Its antigen is as yet unknown.

The authors reverse transcribed all of the isolated RNA, so sequencing captured expressed TCRB transcripts. Naive, central memory and regulatory T cell samples produced a mean of about 3.4 million reads. TCRdb's copy holds only in-frame clones and misses some; the assay was immunoSEQ multiplex PCR. The sample records approximately 600,000 clones, 9.5% to 15% being singletons. V was trimmed by 3 bases and J by 0 bases, leaving 5 bases between them. Germline V gene sequence: CDR1 SEHNR, CDR2 FQNEAQ (reference sequence). This CDR3 comprises 13 residues. This clonotype originated in a young man with type 1 diabetes. Sequences were obtained from naive CD4+ T cells from blood. The chain is built from TRBV7-9 and TRBJ1-2; D is undetermined. The chain's CDR3 is CASSLLTNYGYTF. In DNA, the CDR3 is TGTGCCAGCAGCTTGTTAACTAACTATGGCTACACCTTC.